This TCR beta chain is drawn from a study of vaccination and CD4 T cells after COVID-19. Findings and caveats of the study: SARS-CoV-2-reactive clonotypes showed a nonsignificant median rise from roughly 21 to 40.

This CDR3 is built from 15 residues. Germline CDR1 MNHNS, CDR2 SASEGT. The V gene end was trimmed by 2 bases and the J gene end by 5 bases; junction bases not matched to a gene: 7. Cultured CD4+ T-cell DNA underwent Oncomine TCR Beta short-read sequencing. Cultures of CD4+ T cells served as the source for extracting genomic DNA. TCRdb processed the PCR reads anew with MiXCR; each CDR3 protein has one entry. The data show 13,000 to 15,000 distinct CDR3 sequences, with 50% to 75% seen just once and roughly 14% held by the top ten. Noted treatment: roughly ten-day PBMC culture with coronavirus spike peptide pools or control peptides (ViraFEST assay). For this clonotype: Antigen: not known.

Sequenced: CD4+ T cells from blood, cultured in vitro. The genes are TRBV6-1 and TRBJ2-7, with 9 nucleotides matching TRBD2. The clonotype originates from a human donor who had recovered from COVID-19. Here the CDR3 DNA reads TGTGCCAGCAGTGAAAAGATTAGCGGGAGCCACGAGCAGTACTTC. Protein sequence: CASSEKISGSHEQYF.